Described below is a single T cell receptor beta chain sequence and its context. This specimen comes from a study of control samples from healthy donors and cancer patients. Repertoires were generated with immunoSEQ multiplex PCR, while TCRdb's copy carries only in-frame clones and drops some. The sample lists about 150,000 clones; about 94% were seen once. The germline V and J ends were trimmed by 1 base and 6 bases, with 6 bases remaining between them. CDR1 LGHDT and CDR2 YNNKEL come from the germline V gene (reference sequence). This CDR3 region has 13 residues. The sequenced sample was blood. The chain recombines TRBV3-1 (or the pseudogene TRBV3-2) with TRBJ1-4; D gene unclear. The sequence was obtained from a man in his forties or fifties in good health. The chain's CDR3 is CASSQAVDEKLFF. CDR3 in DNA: TGTGCCAGCAGCCAAGCAGTGGATGAAAAACTGTTTTTT.